This TCR beta chain was documented in a study of blood T cell repertoires in COVID-19. At the level of the study: The cDNA or gDNA used as material had been derived from T cells, B-cell-depleted T cells, or PBMCs.

Authors' processing steps: Reference gene primer amplification gave estimated nucleated cell counts. Some clones are missing from TCRdb's copy, which holds only in-frame ones; the method was immunoSEQ multiplex PCR. V and J calls and clone size are given by that table; D and trimming were obtained from the DNA. The data hold some 200,000 clones, with 65% to 90% observed a single time. Per germline, CDR1 SGHNT and CDR2 YYREEE (reference sequence). The CDR3 contains 13 residues. V gave up 5 bases and J gave up 7 bases; unmatched junction bases: 5. The TCR was taken from an elderly man with acute or convalescent COVID-19. The chain has TRBV5-4 and TRBJ2-1; 8 bases fit TRBD2. Sequences were obtained from peripheral blood. This chain's CDR3 is CASSRGGGNEQFF. The CDR3, as DNA: TGTGCCAGCAGTCGGGGGGGAGGGAATGAGCAGTTCTTC. Together with reference TRBV5-4 and TRBJ2-1, the CDR3 gives the full variable domain: ETGVTQSPTHLIKTRGQQVTLRCSSQSGHNTVSWYQQALGQGPQFIFQYYREEENGRGNFPPRFSGLQFPNYSSELNVNALELDDSALYLCASSRGGGNEQFFGPGTRLTVL.